One T cell receptor (beta chain) is described in this entry. TCRdb analysed the 5' RACE reads with MiXCR anew, one entry per CDR3 protein. The sample records about 480,000 distinct CDR3 sequences, approximately 14% being singletons. This sample stems from a study of identical twins. V was cut by 5 bases and J by 2 bases, with 16 bases left in between. Germline V gene sequence: CDR1 MNHEY, CDR2 SMNVEV (reference sequence). This CDR3 comprises 15 residues. Separately, the same data were catalogued under a study of yellow fever vaccine responses in identical twins.

This sequence joins TRBV27 and TRBJ2-7; D is possibly TRBD2 (7 bases). This TCR was recovered from a woman aged 18-29 years in good health. The sample was CD4+ T cells sorted from blood. This chain's CDR3 is CASSRGGDGAYEQYF. The CDR3 DNA reads as TGTGCCAGCAGTAGGGGGGGCGACGGAGCCTACGAGCAGTACTTC.